This T cell receptor beta chain derives from a study of CD8 T cells in Susac syndrome. Sequencing of TCR beta was performed on blood CD8+ T cells and on blood CD4+ T cells. The patients serving as multiple sclerosis controls were treatment-naive. They had stable or active relapsing-remitting disease and fulfilled revised McDonald criteria. The authors negatively isolated CD8+ and CD4+ T cells and FACS-enriched TEMRA cells. The CDR3 is made up of 12 amino acids. V was cut by 4 bases and J by 5 bases, with 8 bases left in between. Germline loops: CDR1 MNHEY, CDR2 SVGEGT. RNA totalling roughly 0.45 to 1 ug underwent reverse transcription with random hexamers. A multiplex approach, immunoSEQ multiplex PCR, amplified TCR beta CDR3 across 54 Vbeta and 13 Jbeta. Each CDR3 protein is one row after TCRdb ran MiXCR on the immunoSEQ multiplex PCR reads. The sample includes some 300,000 distinct CDR3 sequences, 85% of them seen just once.

This receptor was identified in a human donor with multiple sclerosis. The rearrangement uses TRBV6-2 or TRBV6-3 and TRBJ2-5; no clear D. Material for sequencing was CD8+ T cells from PBMCs. The CDR3 loop is CASSSSWETQYF. As DNA, the CDR3 is TGTGCCAGCAGTTCTTCCTGGGAGACCCAGTACTTC.